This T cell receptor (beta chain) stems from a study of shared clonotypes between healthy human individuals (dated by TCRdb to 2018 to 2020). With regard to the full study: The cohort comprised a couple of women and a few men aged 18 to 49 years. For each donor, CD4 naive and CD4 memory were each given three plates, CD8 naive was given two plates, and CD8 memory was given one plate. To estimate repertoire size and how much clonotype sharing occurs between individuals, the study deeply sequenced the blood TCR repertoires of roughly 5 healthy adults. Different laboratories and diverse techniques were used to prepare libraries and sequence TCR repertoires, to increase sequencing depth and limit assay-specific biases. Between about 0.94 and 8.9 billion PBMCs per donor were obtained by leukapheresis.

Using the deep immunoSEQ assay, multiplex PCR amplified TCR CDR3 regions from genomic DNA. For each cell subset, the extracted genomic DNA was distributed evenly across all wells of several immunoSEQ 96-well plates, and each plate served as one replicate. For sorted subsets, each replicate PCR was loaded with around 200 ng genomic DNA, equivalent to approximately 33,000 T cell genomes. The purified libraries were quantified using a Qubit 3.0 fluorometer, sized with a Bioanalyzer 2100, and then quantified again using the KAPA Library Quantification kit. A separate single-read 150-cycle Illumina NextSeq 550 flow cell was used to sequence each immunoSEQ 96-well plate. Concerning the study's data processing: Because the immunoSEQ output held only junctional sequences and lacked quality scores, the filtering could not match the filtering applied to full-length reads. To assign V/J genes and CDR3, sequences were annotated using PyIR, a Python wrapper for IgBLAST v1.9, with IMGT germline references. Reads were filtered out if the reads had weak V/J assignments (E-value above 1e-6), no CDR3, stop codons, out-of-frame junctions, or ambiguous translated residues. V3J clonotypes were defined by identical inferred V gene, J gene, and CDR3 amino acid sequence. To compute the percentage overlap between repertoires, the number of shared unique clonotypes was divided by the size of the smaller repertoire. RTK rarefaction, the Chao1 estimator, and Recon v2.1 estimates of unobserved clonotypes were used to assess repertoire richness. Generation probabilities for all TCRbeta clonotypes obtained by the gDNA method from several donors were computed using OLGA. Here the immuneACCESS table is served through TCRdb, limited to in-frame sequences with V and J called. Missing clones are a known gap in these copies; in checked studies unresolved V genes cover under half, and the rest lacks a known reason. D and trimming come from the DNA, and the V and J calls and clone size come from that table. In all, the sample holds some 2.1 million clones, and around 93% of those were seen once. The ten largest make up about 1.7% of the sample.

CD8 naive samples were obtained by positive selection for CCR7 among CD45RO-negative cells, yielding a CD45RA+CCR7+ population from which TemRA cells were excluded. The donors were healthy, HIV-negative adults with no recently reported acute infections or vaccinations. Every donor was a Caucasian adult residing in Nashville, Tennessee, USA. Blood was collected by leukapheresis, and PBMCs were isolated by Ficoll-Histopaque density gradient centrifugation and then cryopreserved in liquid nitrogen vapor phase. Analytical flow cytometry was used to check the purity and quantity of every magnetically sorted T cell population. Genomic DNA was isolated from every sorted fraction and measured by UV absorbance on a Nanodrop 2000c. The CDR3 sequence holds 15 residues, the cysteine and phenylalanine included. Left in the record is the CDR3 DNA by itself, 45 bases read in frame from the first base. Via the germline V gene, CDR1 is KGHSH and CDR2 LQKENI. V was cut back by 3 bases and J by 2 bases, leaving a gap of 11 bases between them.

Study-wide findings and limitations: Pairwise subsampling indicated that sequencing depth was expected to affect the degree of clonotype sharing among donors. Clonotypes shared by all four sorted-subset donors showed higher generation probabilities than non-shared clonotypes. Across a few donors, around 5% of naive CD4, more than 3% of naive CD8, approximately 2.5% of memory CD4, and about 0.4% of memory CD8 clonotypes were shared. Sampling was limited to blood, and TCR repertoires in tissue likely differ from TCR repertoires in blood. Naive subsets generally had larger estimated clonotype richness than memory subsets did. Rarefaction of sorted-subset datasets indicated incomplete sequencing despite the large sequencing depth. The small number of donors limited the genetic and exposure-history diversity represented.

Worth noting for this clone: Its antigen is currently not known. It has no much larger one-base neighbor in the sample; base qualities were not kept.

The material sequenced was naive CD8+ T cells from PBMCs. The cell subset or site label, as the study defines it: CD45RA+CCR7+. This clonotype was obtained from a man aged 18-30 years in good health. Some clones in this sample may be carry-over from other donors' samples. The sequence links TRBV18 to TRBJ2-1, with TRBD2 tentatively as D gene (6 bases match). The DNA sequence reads TGTGCCAGCTCACCGCCTAGCGTCGCCTACAATGAGCAGTTCTTC. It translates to CASSPPSVAYNEQFF.